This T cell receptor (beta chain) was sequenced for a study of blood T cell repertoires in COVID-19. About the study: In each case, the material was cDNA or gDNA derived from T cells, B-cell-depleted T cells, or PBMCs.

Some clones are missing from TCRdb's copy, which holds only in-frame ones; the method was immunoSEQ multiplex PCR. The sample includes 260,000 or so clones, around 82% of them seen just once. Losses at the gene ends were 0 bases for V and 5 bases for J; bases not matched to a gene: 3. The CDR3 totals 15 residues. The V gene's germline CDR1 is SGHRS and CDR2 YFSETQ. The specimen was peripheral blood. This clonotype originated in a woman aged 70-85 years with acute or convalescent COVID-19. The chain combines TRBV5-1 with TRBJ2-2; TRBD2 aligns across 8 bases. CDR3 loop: CASSLGGRLTGELFF. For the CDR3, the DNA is TGCGCCAGCAGCTTGGGCGGGAGGCTGACCGGGGAGCTGTTTTTT.